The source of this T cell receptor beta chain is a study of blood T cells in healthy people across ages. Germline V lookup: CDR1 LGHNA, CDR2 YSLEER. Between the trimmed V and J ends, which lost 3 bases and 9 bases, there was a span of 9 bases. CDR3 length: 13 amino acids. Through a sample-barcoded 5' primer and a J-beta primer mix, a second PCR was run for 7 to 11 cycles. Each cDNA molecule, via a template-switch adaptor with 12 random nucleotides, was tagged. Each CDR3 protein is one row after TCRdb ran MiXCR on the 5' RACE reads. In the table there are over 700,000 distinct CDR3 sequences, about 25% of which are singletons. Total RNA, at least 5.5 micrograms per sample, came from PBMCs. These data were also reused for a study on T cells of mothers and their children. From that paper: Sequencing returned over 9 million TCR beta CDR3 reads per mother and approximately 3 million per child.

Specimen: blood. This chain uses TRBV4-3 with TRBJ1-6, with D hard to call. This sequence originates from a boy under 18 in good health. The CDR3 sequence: CASSQAGISPLHF. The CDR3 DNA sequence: TGCGCCAGCAGCCAGGCCGGGATTTCACCCCTCCACTTT.